The 8 T cell receptor beta chains below were found in one sample sequenced in a study of T-cell reconstitution after alpha-beta-depleted transplantation in children. Unique molecular identifiers were used to barcode this TCRbeta library. Via MiXCR, TCRdb re-called the PCR reads, giving one row per CDR3 protein. This sample has about a million distinct CDR3 sequences, with roughly 31% found just once. The sequences come from PBMCs, mostly from graft donor cells, collected 360 days after TCRalphabeta/CD19-depleted stem cell transplant. The source is a boy less than two years old who had a stem cell transplant for SCID, so the T cells may come from the graft donor.

In this sample, this clonotype turned up a few times. The gene calls are TRBV6-5 and TRBJ1-2; D not certain. Trimming removed 2 bases at V and 5 bases at J, with 12 bases between. This CDR3 is 14 amino acids long. Germline CDR1 MNHEY, CDR2 SVGAGI. The CDR3 loop reads CASSYDGPGYGYTF. The CDR3 DNA reads as TGTGCCAGCAGTTACGACGGCCCTGGGTATGGCTACACCTTC.

The CDR3 DNA follows: TGTGCCACCAGTGATTTGAAAGGGACAGAGAATGAGCAGTTCTTC. Its protein is CATSDLKGTENEQFF. This chain links TRBV24-1 with TRBJ2-1; 7 bases match TRBD1. Germline V lookup: CDR1 KGHDR, CDR2 SFDVKD. The CDR3 extends over 15 amino acids. V trimming: 0 bases; J trimming: 7 bases; junction bases outside the gene matches: 5.

This clonotype was picked up a small number of times. The V and J genes are TRBV4-1 and TRBJ2-3, with a weak D call TRBD2 (5 bases). The CDR3 runs to 16 residues. V shed 0 bases and J shed 1 base, with 11 bases lying between them. Germline CDR1 MGHRA, CDR2 YSYEKL. This CDR3 is CASSQEEGRGTDTQYF. The DNA of the CDR3 is TGCGCCAGCAGCCAAGAAGAGGGTCGGGGCACAGATACGCAGTATTTT.

This clonotype has a handful of counts. The V and J genes are TRBV5-1 and TRBJ2-7, with D hard to call. The germline V gene encodes CDR1 SGHRS and CDR2 YFSETQ. Trimming left V 1 base short and J 5 bases short, with 16 bases between. The CDR3 sequence is 15 residues long. CDR3 DNA sequence: TGCGCCAGCAGCTTGATTTTCGCAGGAGCCGACGAGCAGTACTTC. This translates into CASSLIFAGADEQYF. The complete variable domain, with remaining parts taken from reference TRBV5-1 and TRBJ2-7, reads KAGVTQTPRYLIKTRGQQVTLSCSPISGHRSVSWYQQTPGQGLQFLFEYFSETQRNKGNFPGRFSGRQFSNSRSEMNVSTLELGDSALYLCASSLIFAGADEQYFGPGTRLTVT.

This chain links TRBV7-9 with TRBJ2-5, with 10 bases that match TRBD1. CDR3 length equals 16 residues. Unmatched junction bases numbered 9, after V lost 3 bases and J lost 5 bases. Germline CDR1 is SEHNR and CDR2 is FQNEAQ (reference sequence). CDR3 coding DNA: TGTGCCAGCAGCTTCTCAGGGACAGGGGCGAGGGAGACCCAGTACTTC. As protein: CASSFSGTGARETQYF.

This clonotype was found a few times. This chain uses TRBV11-1 with TRBJ1-1; 9 bases agree with TRBD1. The CDR3 has 20 amino acids. The ends lost 0 bases at V and 3 bases at J; junction bases unmatched: 17. Germline-derived CDR1 and CDR2 are SGHAT and FQDESV (reference sequence). CDR3: CASSLAGGPPLQGADTEAFF. CDR3 in DNA: TGTGCCAGCAGCTTAGCTGGGGGGCCCCCCTTACAGGGGGCGGACACTGAAGCTTTCTTT.

This clonotype was detected a few times. This chain links TRBV5-1 with TRBJ2-1; D perhaps matches TRBD2 (6 bases). The ends were cut back, 4 bases at V and 9 bases at J, with 20 bases in the middle. This CDR3 has 15 residues. The germline CDR1 and CDR2 sequences are SGHRS and YFSETQ. The CDR3 is CASSHSSAGSGEQFF. In DNA form, the CDR3 reads TGCGCCAGCAGCCATTCTAGTGCGGGGTCGGGTGAGCAGTTCTTC. The variable domain in full, completed from reference TRBV5-1 and TRBJ2-1, reads KAGVTQTPRYLIKTRGQQVTLSCSPISGHRSVSWYQQTPGQGLQFLFEYFSETQRNKGNFPGRFSGRQFSNSRSEMNVSTLELGDSALYLCASSHSSAGSGEQFFGPGTRLTVL.

The rearrangement links TRBV4-3 to TRBJ1-4, with D hard to call. V lost 1 base and J lost 8, with 14 bases in between. Germline V gene lookup returns CDR1 LGHNA and CDR2 YSLEER. There are 15 residues in the CDR3. CDR3 sequence reads: CASSQGRWKQEKLFF. CDR3 nucleotide sequence: TGCGCCAGCAGCCAAGGACGGTGGAAACAGGAAAAACTGTTTTTT.